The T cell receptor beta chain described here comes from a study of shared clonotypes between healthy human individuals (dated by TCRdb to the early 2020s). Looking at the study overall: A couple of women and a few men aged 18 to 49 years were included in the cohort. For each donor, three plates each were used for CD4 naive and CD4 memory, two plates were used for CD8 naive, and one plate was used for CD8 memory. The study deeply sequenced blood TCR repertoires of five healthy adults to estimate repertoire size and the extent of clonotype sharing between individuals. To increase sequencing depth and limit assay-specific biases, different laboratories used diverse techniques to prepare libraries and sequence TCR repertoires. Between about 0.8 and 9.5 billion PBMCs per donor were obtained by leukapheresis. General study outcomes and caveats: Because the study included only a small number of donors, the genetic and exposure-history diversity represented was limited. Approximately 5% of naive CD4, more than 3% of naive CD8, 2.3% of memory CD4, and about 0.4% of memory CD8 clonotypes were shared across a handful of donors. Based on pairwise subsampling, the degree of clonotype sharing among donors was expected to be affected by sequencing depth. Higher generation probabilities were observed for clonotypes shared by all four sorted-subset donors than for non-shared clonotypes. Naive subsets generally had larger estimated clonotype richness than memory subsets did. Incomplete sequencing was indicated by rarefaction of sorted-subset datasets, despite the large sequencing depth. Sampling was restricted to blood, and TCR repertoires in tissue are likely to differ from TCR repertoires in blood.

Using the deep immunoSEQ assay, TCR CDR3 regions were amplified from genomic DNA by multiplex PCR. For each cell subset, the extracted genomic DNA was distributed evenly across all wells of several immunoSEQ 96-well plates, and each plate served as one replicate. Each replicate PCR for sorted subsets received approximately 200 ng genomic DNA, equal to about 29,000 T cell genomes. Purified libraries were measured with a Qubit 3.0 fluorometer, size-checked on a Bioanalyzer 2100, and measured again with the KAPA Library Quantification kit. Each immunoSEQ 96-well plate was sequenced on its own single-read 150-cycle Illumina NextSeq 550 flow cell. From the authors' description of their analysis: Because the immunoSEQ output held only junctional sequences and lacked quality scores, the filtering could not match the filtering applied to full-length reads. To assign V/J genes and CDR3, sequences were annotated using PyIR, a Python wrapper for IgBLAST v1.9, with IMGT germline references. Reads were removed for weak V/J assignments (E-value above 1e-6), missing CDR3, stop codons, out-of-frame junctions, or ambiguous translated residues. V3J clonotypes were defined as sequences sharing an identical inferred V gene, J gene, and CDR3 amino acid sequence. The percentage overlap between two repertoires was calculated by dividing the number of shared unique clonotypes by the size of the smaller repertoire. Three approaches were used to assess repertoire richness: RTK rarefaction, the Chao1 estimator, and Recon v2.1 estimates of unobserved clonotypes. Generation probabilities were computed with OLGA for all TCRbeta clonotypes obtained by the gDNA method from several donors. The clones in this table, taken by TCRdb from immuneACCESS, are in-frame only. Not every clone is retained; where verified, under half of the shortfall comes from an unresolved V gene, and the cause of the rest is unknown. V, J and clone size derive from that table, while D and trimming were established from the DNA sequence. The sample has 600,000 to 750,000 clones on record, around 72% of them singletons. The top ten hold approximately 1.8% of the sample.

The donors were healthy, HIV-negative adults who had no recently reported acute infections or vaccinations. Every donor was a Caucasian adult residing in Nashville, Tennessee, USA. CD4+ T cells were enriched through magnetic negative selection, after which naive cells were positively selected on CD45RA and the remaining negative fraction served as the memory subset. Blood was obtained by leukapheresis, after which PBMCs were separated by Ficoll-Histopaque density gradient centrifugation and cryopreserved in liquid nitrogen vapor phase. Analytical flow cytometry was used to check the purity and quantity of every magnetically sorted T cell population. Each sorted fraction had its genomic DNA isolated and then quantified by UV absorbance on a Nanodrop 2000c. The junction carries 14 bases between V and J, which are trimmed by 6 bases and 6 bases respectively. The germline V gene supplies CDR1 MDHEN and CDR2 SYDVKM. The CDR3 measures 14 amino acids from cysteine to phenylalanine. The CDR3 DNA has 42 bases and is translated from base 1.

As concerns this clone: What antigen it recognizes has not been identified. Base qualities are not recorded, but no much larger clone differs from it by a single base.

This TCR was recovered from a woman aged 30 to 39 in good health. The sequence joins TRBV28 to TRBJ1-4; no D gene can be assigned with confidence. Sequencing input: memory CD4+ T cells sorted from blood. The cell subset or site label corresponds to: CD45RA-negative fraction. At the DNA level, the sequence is TGTGCCAGCAGCCTAGCGGTCGTGGATGAAAAACTGTTTTTT. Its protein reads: CASSLAVVDEKLFF.